The entry below describes one T cell receptor (beta chain). This specimen comes from a study of blood T cell repertoires in COVID-19. Background on the study: The United States, Italy and Spain provided the acute and convalescent COVID-19 samples.

All enrollees were about 18 to 89 years old and from fewer than 30 US areas. Up to 2 weeks before entering the study, exposed participants had met a COVID-19 case. Study processing details: Estimation of nucleated cell counts was performed using reference gene primer amplification. Using immunoSEQ multiplex PCR, the repertoire was profiled, and TCRdb retains in-frame clones only, with some absent. The V and J calls and clone size come from that table; D and trimming were worked out from the DNA. Of 200,000 to 250,000 clones in the sample, 90% were seen once. The sequencing sample was made of PBMCs or T cells enriched from blood (not recorded which). This TCR was sampled from a young man who had been exposed to COVID-19.

The CDR3 protein is CASSRPGGIQYF. The DNA of the CDR3 is TGTGCCAGCAGCAGACCGGGGGGCATTCAGTACTTC. The chain has TRBV3-1 (or the pseudogene TRBV3-2) and TRBJ2-4; 7 nucleotides line up with TRBD2. The CDR3 contains 12 residues. Germline V CDR1 and CDR2: LGHDT, YNNKEL (reference sequence). Trimming cost V 5 bases and J 9 bases; bases outside gene matches: 4.